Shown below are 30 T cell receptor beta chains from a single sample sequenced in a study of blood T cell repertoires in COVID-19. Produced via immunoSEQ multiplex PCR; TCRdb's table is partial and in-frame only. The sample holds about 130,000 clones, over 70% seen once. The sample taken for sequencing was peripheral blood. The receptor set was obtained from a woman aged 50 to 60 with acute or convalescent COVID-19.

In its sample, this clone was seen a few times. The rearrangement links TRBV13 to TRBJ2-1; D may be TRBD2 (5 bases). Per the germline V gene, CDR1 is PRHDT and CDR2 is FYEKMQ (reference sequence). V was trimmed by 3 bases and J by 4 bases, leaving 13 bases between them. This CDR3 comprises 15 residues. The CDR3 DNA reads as TGTGCCAGCAGCTTGTCGGGCGAGCGGTACAATGAGCAGTTCTTC. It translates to CASSLSGERYNEQFF.

The CDR3 sequence is CASSLPGTGGTEAFF. The CDR3 region has the DNA TGTGCCAGCAGTCTCCCGGGGACAGGTGGAACTGAAGCTTTCTTT. The V call is TRBV25-1, the J call TRBJ1-1; 8 nucleotides align to TRBD1. V lost 5 bases to trimming and J lost 5 bases; unmatched junction nucleotides: 10. CDR1 is MGHDK, CDR2 SYGVNS, per germline. The CDR3 has 15 amino acids.

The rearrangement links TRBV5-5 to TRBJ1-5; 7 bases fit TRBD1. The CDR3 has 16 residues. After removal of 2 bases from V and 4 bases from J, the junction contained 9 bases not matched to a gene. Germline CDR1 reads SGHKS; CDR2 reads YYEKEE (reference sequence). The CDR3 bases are TGTGCCAGCAGCTTTAACCCGGGACAGAATAATCAGCCCCAGCATTTT. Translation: CASSFNPGQNNQPQHF.

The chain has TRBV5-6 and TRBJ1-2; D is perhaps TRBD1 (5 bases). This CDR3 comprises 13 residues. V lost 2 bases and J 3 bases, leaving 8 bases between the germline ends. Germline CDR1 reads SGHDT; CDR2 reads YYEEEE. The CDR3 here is CASSFWGDYGYTF. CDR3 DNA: TGTGCCAGCAGCTTTTGGGGGGACTATGGCTACACCTTC.

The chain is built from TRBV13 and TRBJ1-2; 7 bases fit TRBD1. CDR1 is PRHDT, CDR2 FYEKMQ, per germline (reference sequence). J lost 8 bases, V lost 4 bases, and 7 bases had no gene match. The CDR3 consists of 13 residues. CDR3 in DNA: TGTGCCAGCAGCTCATCGGACAGGCAAGGCTACACCTTC. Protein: CASSSSDRQGYTF.

The CDR3 DNA follows: TGTGCCAGCGAGCTAGCAGGTAGACCCGGGGAGCTGTTTTTT. Translated: CASELAGRPGELFF. The J gene is TRBJ2-2, the V gene TRBV3-1 (or the pseudogene TRBV3-2), with a tentative D call TRBD2 (5 bases). The CDR3 length is 14 residues. Trimming removed 8 bases from V and 6 bases from J, with 16 bases in between. CDR1 is LGHDT, CDR2 YNNKEL, per germline (reference sequence).

This CDR3 is CASSPRESTDTQYF. The DNA for the CDR3 is TGTGCCAGCTCACCGCGGGAGAGCACAGATACGCAGTATTTT. The genes are TRBV18 and TRBJ2-3; 7 positions match TRBD2. The CDR3 runs 14 residues. V lost 3 bases, J lost 0 bases, and 0 bases stayed unmatched. Per germline, CDR1 KGHSH and CDR2 LQKENI.

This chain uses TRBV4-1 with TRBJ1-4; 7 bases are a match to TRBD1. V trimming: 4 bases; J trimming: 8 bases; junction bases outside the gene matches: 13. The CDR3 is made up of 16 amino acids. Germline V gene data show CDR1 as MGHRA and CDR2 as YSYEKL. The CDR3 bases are TGCGCCAGCAGCCGCTTCGACAGGGTGAAGATCGAAAAACTGTTTTTT. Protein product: CASSRFDRVKIEKLFF.

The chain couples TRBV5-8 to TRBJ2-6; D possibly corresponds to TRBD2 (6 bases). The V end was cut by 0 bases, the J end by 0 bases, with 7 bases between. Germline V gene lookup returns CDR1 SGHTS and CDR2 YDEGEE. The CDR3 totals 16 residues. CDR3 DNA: TGTGCCAGCAGCTTGGGGCGGGGCTCTGGGGCCAACGTCCTGACTTTC. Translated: CASSLGRGSGANVLTF. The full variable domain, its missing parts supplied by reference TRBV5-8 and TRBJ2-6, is EAGVTQSPTHLIKTRGQQATLRCSPISGHTSVYWYQQALGLGLQFLLWYDEGEERNRGNFPPRFSGRQFPNYSSELNVNALELEDSALYLCASSLGRGSGANVLTFGAGSRLTVL.

CDR3 protein: CASSPGQVPYEQYF. The CDR3 bases are TGTGCCAGCAGCCCGGGACAGGTTCCCTACGAGCAGTACTTC. This chain links TRBV3-1 (or the pseudogene TRBV3-2) with TRBJ2-7; 8 bases are a match to TRBD1. In germline, CDR1 is LGHDT, CDR2 YNNKEL (reference sequence). Trimming cost V 4 bases and J 2 bases; bases outside gene matches: 4. The CDR3 is made up of 14 amino acids.

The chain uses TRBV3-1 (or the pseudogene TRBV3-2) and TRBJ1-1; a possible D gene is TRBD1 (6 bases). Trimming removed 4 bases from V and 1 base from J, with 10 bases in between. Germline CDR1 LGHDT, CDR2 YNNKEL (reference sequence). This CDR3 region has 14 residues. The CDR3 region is CASSLGHTNTEAFF. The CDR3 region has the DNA TGTGCCAGCAGCCTGGGACACACGAACACTGAAGCTTTCTTT.

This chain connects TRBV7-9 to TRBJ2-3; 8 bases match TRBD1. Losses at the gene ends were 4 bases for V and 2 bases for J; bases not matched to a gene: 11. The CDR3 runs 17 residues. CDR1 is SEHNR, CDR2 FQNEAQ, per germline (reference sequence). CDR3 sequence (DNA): TGTGCCAGCAGCTGGCCGGGACAGGCAACCTCCACAGATACGCAGTATTTT. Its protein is CASSWPGQATSTDTQYF.

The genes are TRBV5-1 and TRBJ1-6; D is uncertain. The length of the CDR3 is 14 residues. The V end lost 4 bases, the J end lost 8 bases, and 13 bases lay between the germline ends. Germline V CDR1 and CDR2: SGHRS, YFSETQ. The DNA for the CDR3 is TGCGCCAGCAGCCCAACACCCCCAGATTCACCCCTCCACTTT. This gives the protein CASSPTPPDSPLHF.

CDR3 sequence reads: CATRGQEPTEAFF. As DNA, the CDR3 is TGTGCCACTAGGGGACAGGAACCCACTGAAGCTTTCTTT. The rearrangement links TRBV10-3 to TRBJ1-1; 8 bases are a match to TRBD1. CDR3 length: 13 residues. Germline CDR1 ENHRY, CDR2 SYGVKD. The trim removed 10 bases at V and 4 bases at J, leaving 8 bases unmatched.

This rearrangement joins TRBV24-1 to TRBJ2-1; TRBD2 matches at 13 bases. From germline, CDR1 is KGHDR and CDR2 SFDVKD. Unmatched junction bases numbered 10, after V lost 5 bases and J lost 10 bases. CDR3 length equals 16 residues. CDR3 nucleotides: TGTGCCACCAGTGGGCCCGGGACTAGCGGGGTCAGGGAGCAGTTCTTC. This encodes CATSGPGTSGVREQFF.

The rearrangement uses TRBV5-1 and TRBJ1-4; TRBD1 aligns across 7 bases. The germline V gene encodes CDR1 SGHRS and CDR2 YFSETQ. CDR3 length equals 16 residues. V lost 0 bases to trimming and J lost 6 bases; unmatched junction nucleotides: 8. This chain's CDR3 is CASSLDGRGVDEKLFF. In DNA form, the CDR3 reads TGCGCCAGCAGCTTGGATGGCAGGGGGGTAGATGAAAAACTGTTTTTT.

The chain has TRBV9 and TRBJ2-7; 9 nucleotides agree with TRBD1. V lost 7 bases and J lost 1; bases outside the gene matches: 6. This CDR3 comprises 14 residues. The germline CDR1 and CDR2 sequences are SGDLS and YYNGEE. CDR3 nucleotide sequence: TGTGCCAGCGGAAGGACAGGGGATTCCTACGAGCAGTACTTC. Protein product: CASGRTGDSYEQYF.

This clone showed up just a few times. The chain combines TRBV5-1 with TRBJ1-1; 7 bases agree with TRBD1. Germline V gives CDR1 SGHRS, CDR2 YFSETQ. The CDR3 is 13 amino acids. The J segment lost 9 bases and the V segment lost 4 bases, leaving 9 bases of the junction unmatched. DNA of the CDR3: TGCGCCAGCAGCACCGCCGACAGGGAGAAAGCTTTCTTT. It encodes CASSTADREKAFF.

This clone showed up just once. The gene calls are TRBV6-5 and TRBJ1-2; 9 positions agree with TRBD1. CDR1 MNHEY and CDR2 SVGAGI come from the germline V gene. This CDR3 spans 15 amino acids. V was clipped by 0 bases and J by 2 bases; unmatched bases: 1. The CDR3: CASSYSTGGNYGYTF. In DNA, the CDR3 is TGTGCCAGCAGTTACTCGACAGGGGGAAACTATGGCTACACCTTC.

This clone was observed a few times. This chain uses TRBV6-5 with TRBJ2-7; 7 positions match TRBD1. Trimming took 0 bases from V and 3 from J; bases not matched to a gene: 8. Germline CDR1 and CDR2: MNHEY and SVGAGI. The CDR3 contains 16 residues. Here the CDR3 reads CASSYSTGTALYEQYF. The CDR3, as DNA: TGTGCCAGCAGTTACTCCACCGGGACAGCCCTCTACGAGCAGTACTTC.

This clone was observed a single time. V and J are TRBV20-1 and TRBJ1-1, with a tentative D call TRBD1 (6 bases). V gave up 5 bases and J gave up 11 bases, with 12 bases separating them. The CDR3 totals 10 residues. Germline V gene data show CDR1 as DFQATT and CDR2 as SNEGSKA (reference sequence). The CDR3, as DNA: TGCAGTGCTTATACAGGGATCGCTTTCTTT. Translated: CSAYTGIAFF.

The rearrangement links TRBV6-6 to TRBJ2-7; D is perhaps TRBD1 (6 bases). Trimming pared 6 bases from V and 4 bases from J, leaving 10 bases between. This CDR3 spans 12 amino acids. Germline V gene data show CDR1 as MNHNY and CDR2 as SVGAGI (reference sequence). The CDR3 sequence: CASRVTGYEQYF. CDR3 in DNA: TGTGCCAGCAGGGTAACAGGGTACGAGCAGTACTTC.

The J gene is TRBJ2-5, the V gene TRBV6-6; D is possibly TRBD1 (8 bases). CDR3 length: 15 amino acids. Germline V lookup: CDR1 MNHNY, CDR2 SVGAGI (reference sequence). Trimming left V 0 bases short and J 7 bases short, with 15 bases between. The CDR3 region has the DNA TGTGCCAGCAGTTACTCACCGACAGGGGAGGGGACCCAGTACTTC. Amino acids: CASSYSPTGEGTQYF.

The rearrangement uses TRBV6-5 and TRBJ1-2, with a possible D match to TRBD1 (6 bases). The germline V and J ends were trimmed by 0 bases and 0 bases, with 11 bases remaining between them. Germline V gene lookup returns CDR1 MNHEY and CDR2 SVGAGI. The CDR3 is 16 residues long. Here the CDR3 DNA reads TGTGCCAGCAGTTACTCCCGGGGGGCGACTAACTATGGCTACACCTTC. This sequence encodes CASSYSRGATNYGYTF.

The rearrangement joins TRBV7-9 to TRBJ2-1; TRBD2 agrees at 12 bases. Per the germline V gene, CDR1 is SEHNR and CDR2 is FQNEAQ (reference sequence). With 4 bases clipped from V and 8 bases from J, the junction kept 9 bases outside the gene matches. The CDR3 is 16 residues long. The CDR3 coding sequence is TGTGCCAGCAGCTCGAGACTAGCGGGAGTATACGATGAGCAGTTCTTC. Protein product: CASSSRLAGVYDEQFF. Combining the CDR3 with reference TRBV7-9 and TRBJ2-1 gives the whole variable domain DTGVSQNPRHKITKRGQNVTFRCDPISEHNRLYWYRQTLGQGPEFLTYFQNEAQLEKSRLLSDRFSAERPKGSFSTLEIQRTEQGDSAMYLCASSSRLAGVYDEQFFGPGTRLTVL.

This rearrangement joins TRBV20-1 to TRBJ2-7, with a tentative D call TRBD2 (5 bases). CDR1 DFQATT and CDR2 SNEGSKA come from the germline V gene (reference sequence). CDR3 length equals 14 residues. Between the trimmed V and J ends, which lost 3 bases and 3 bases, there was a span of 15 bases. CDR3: CSASPGRKRYEQYF. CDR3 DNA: TGCAGTGCTAGTCCGGGAAGAAAGCGCTACGAGCAGTACTTC.

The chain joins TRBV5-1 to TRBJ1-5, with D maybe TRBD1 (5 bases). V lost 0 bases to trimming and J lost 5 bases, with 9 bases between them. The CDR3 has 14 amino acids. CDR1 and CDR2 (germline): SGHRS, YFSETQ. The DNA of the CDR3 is TGCGCCAGCAGCTTGGAGGGCAGGGATCAGCCCCAGCATTTT. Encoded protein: CASSLEGRDQPQHF.

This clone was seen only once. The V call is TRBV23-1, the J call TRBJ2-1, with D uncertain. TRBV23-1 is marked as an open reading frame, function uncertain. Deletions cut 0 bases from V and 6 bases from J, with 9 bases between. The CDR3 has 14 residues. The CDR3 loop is CASSQSVSTNEQFF. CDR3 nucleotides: TGCGCCAGCAGTCAATCGGTCTCTACCAATGAGCAGTTCTTC.

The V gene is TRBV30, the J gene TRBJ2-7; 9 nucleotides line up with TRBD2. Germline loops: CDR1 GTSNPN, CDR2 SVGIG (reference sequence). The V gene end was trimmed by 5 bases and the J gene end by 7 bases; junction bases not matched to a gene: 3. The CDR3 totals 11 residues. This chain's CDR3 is CAWGTSGEQYF. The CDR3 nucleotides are TGTGCCTGGGGTACTAGCGGGGAGCAGTACTTC.

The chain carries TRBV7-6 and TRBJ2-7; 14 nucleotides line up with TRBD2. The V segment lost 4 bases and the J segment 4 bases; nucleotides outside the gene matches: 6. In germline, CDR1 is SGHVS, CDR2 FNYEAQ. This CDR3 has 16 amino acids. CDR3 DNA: TGTGCCAGCAGCTCTGGGACTAGCGGGAGTTCATACGAGCAGTACTTC. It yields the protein CASSSGTSGSSYEQYF.